What follows is one TCR beta chain and its context. The data originate from a study of T cells expressing NK-cell markers. Study information: Just one sequenced donor of eight was HCMV-seronegative, while seven were seropositive.

It was by 5'RACE template switching with UMIs that TCR beta cDNA was made. TCRdb reprocessed the 5' RACE reads, with one entry per CDR3 protein and no DNA. This sample's clone table lists 300,000 to 500,000 distinct CDR3 sequences. Germline V CDR1 and CDR2: SGHRS, YFSETQ. CDR3 length: 14 residues. The chain combines TRBV5-1 with TRBJ2-7. Sequenced input: blood T cells: a sorted CD56 or NKG2C T cell subset, CD4+ or CD8+ T cells, or bulk PBMC T cells (not recorded which). The receptor was derived from a woman between 50 and 59 years old in good health. The CDR3 region is CASSHGGASYEQYF.